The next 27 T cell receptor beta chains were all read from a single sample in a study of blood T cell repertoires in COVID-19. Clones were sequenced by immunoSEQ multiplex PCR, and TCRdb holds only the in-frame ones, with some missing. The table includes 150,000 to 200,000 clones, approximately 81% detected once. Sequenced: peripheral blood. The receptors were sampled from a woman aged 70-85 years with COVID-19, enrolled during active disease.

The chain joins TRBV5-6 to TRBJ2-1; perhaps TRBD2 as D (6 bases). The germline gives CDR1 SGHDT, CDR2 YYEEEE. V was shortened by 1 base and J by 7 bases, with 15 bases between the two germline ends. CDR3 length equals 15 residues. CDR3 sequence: CASSLPTGTQNEQFF. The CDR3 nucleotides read TGTGCCAGCAGCTTGCCTACCGGGACTCAAAATGAGCAGTTCTTC. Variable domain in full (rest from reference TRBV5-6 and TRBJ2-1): DAGVTQSPTHLIKTRGQQVTLRCSPKSGHDTVSWYQQALGQGPQFIFQYYEEEERQRGNFPDRFSGHQFPNYSSELNVNALLLGDSALYLCASSLPTGTQNEQFFGPGTRLTVL.

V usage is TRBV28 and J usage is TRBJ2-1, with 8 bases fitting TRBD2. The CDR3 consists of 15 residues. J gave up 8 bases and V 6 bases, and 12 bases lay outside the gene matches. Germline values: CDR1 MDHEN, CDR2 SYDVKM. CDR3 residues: CASREPGRALYEQFF. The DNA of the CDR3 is TGTGCCAGCAGGGAGCCCGGGAGGGCCTTATATGAGCAGTTCTTC.

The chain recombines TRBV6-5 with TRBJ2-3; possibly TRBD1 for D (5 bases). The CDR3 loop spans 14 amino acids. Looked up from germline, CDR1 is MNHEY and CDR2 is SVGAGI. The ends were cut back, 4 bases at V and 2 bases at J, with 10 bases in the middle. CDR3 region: CASSSTAFTDTQYF. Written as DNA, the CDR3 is TGTGCCAGCAGTTCGACAGCTTTCACAGATACGCAGTATTTT.

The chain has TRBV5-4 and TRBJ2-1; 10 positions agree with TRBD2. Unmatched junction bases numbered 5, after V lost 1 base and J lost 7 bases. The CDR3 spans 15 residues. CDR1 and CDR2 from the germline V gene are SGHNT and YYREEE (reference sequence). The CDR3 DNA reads TGTGCCAGCAGCTTGCCAGCGGGGGGGCAGAATGAGCAGTTCTTC. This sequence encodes CASSLPAGGQNEQFF.

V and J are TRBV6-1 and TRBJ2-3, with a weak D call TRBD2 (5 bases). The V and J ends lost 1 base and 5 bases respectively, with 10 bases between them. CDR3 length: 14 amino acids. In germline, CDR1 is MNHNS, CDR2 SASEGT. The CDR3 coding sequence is TGTGCCAGCAGTGAAGGACACGGAGGAGATACGCAGTATTTT. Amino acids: CASSEGHGGDTQYF.

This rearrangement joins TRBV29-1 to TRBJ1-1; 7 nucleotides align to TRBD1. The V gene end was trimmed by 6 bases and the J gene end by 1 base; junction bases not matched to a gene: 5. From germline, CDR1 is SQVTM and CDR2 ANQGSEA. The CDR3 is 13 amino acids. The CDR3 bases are TGCAGCGTAGCCCGGACAGGGAACACTGAAGCTTTCTTT. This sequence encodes CSVARTGNTEAFF. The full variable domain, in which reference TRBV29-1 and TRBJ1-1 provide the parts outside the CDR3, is SAVISQKPSRDICQRGTSLTIQCQVDSQVTMMFWYRQQPGQSLTLIATANQGSEATYESGFVIDKFPISRPNLTFSTLTVSNMSPEDSSIYLCSVARTGNTEAFFGQGTRLTVV.

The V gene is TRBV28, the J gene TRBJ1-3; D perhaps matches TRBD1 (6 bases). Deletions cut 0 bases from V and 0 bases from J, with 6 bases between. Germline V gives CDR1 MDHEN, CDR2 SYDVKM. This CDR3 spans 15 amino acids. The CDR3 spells CASSLWDSSGNTIYF. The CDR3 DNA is TGTGCCAGCAGTTTATGGGACAGCTCTGGAAACACCATATATTTT.

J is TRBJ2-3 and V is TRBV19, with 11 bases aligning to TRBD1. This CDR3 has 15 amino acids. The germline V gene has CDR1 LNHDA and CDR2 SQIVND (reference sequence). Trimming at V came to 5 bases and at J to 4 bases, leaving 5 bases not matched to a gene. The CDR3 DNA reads TGTGCCAGTAGTGTCCCGGGACAGGGGGCAGATACGCAGTATTTT. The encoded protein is CASSVPGQGADTQYF.

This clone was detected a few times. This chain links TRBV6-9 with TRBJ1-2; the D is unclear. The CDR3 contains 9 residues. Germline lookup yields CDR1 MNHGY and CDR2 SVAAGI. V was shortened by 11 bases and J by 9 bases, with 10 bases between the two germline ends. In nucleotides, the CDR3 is TGTGCCGCCGGGTTTCGCTACACCTTC. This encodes CAAGFRYTF.

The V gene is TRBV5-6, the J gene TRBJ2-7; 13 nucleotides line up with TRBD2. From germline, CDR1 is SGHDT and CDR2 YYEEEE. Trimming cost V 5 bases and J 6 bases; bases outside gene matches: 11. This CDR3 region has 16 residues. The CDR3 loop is CASSPSGTSGETEQYV. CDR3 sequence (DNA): TGTGCCAGCAGTCCCTCCGGGACTAGCGGGGAAACCGAGCAGTACGTC.

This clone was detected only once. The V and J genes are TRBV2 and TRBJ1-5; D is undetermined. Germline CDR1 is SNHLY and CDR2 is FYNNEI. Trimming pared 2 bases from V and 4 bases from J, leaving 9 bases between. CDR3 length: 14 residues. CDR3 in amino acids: CASSENSSNQPQHF. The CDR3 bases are TGTGCCAGCAGTGAAAACTCCTCTAATCAGCCCCAGCATTTT.

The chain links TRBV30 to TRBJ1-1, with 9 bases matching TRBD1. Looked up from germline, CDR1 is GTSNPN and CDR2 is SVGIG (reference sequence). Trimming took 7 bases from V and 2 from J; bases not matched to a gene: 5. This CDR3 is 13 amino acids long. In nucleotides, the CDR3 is TGTGCCTCCGGGACAGGGTCCAACACTGAAGCTTTCTTT. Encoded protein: CASGTGSNTEAFF.

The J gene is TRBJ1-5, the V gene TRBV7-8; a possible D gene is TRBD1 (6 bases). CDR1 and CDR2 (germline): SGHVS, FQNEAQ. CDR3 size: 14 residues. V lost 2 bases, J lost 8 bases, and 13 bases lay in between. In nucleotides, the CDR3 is TGTGCCAGCAGCTTACAGGACAGCTGGGAGCCCCAGCATTTT. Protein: CASSLQDSWEPQHF. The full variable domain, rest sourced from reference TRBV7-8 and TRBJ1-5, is GAGVSQSPRYKVAKRGQDVALRCDPISGHVSLFWYQQALGQGPEFLTYFQNEAQLDKSGLPSDRFFAERPEGSVSTLKIQRTQQEDSAVYLCASSLQDSWEPQHFGDGTRLSIL.

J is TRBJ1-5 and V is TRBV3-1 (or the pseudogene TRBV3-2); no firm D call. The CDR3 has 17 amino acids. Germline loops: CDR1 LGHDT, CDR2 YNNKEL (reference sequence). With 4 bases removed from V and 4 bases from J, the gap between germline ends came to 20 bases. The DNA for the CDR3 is TGTGCCAGCAGCCCCGAGGTATCCATTAATAGGAATCAGCCCCAGCATTTT. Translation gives CASSPEVSINRNQPQHF.

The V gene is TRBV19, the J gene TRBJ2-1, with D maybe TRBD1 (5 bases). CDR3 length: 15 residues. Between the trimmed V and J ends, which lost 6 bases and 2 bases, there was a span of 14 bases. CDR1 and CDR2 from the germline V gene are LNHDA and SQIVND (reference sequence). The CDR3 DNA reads TGTGCCAGTAGCCTAGGACACCGACCCTACAATGAGCAGTTCTTC. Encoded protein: CASSLGHRPYNEQFF.

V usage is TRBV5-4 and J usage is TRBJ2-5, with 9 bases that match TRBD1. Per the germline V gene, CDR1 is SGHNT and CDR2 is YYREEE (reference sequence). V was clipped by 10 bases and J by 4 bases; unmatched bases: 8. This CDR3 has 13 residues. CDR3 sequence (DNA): TGTGCCGCCGGACAGGGGAGGGGAGAGACCCAGTACTTC. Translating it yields CAAGQGRGETQYF.

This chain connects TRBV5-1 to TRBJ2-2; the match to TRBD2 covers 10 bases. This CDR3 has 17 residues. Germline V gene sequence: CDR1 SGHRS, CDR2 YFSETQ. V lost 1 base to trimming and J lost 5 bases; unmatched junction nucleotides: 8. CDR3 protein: CASSLKREGPLTGELFF. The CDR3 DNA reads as TGCGCCAGCAGCTTGAAGCGGGAGGGCCCTCTAACCGGGGAGCTGTTTTTT.

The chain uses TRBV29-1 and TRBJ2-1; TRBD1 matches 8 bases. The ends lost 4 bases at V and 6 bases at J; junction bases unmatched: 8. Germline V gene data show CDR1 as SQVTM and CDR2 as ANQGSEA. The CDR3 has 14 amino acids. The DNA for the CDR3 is TGCAGCGTTGTTCGATGGGACAGGCTCAATGAGCAGTTCTTC. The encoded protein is CSVVRWDRLNEQFF.

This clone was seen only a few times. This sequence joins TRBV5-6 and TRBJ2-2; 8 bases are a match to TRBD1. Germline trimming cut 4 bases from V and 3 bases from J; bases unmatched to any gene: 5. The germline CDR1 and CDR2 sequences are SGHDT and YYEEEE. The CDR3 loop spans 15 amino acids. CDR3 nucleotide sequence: TGTGCCAGCAGCGCACAGGGGGGACACACCGGGGAGCTGTTTTTT. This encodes CASSAQGGHTGELFF.

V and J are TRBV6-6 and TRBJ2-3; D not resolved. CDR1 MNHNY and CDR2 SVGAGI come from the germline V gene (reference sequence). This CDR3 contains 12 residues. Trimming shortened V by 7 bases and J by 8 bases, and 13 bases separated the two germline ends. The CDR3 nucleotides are TGTGCCAGCACCAACGATGTCGGTACGCAGTATTTT. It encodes CASTNDVGTQYF.

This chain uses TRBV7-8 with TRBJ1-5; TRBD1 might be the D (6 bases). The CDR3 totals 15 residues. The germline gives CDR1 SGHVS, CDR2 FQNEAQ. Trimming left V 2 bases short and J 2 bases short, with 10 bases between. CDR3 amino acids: CASSLKAGGNQPQHF. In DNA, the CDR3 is TGTGCCAGCAGCTTAAAGGCAGGGGGCAATCAGCCCCAGCATTTT.

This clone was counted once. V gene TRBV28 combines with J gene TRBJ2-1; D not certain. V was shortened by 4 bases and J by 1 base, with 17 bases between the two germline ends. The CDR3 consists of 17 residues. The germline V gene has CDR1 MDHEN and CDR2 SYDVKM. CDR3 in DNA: TGTGCCAGCAGTTCCCCAACTATTACCGGATCCTACAATGAGCAGTTCTTC. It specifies CASSSPTITGSYNEQFF.

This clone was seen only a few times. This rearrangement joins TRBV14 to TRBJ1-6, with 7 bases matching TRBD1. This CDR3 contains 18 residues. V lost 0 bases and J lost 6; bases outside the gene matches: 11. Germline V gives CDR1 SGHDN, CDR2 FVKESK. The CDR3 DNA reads TGTGCCAGCAGCCAAGACCTGGGGTTACGGGACAGTAATTCACCCCTCCACTTT. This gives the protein CASSQDLGLRDSNSPLHF.

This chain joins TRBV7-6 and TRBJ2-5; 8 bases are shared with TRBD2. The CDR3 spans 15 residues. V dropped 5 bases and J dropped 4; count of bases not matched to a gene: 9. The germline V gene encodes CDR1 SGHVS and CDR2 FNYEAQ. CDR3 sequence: CASSLSNGRAETQYF. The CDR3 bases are TGTGCCAGCAGCCTTAGTAACGGGAGGGCAGAGACCCAGTACTTC.

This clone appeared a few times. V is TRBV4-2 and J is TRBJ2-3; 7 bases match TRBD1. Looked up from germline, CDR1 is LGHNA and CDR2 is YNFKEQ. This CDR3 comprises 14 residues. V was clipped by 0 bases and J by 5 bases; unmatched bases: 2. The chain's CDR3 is CASSQDRGIDTQYF. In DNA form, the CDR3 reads TGTGCCAGCAGCCAAGACAGGGGGATAGATACGCAGTATTTT.

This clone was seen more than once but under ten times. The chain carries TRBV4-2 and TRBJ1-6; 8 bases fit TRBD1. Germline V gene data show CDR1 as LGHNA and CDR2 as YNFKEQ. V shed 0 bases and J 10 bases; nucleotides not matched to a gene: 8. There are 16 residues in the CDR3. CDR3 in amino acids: CASSQEMRDRSSPLHF. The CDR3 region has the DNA TGTGCCAGCAGCCAAGAAATGCGGGACAGGTCCTCACCCCTCCACTTT.

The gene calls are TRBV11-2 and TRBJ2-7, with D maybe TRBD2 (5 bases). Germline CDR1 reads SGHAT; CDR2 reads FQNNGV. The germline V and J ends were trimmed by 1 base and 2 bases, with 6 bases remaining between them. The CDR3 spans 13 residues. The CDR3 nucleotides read TGTGCCAGCAGCTTAGCGGGAACCTACGAGCAGTACTTC. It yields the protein CASSLAGTYEQYF.